This entry features one T cell receptor beta chain sequence. Its target is unknown. The assay used was immunoSEQ (version v3.0), run at survey level. About 35,000-50,000 T-cell genomes per sample were the sequencing target. Data came from immunoSEQ multiplex PCR; TCRdb stores just in-frame clones and leaves some out. The sample yields 20,000 to 25,000 clones, around 95% seen once. The germline V and J ends were trimmed by 0 bases and 1 base, with 7 bases remaining between them. The CDR3 extends over 14 amino acids. Germline V gene data show CDR1 as SGHRS and CDR2 as YFSETQ. The cryopreserved samples used held roughly 0.9-11 million PBMC prior to extraction of DNA. The sample originates from a study of long-term antiretroviral therapy in people with HIV. Points from the study as a whole: Repertoires looked antigen-experienced, with only a slight naive shift after ART.

The genes are TRBV5-1 and TRBJ2-5; D might be TRBD2 (5 bases). The material sequenced was unsorted PBMCs, taken 4.8 to 5 years after starting antiretroviral therapy. This TCR came from a woman in her forties or fifties with HIV. The CDR3 protein is CASSLAGSQETQYF. In nucleotides, the CDR3 is TGCGCCAGCAGCTTGGCGGGAAGCCAAGAGACCCAGTACTTC.